What follows are 10 T cell receptor beta chains derived from one specimen sequenced in a study of T cells after yellow fever vaccination. In TCRdb, the 5' RACE reads were re-called with MiXCR into one record per CDR3 protein. The table has 65,000 to 90,000 distinct CDR3 sequences, roughly 14% seen once; the top ten hold around 24%. This specimen consisted of CD8+ T cells not binding an NS4B(214-222) dextramer, sorted from PBMCs, obtained approximately 22 days after the first yellow fever vaccination. The receptors come from a man younger than 35 who received the YFV17D yellow fever vaccine.

This clonotype was seen a handful of times. J is TRBJ1-2 and V is TRBV5-1; a weak D match, TRBD1 (5 bases). The CDR3 sequence is 14 residues long. Germline values: CDR1 SGHRS, CDR2 YFSETQ. The V and J ends lost 4 bases and 4 bases respectively, with 14 bases between them. The CDR3 sequence: CASSPGGDGYGYTF. DNA for the CDR3: TGCGCCAGCAGCCCTGGGGGGGACGGCTATGGCTACACCTTC. Looking up the rest from reference TRBV5-1 and TRBJ1-2 gives the full variable domain: KAGVTQTPRYLIKTRGQQVTLSCSPISGHRSVSWYQQTPGQGLQFLFEYFSETQRNKGNFPGRFSGRQFSNSRSEMNVSTLELGDSALYLCASSPGGDGYGYTFGSGTRLTVV.

The rearrangement joins TRBV4-3 to TRBJ1-1, with 9 bases fitting TRBD1. Per the germline V gene, CDR1 is LGHNA and CDR2 is YSLEER. This CDR3 is built from 15 residues. V was pared by 2 bases and J by 5 bases, with 6 bases of the junction left unmatched. Here the CDR3 DNA reads TGCGCCAGCAGCCAAAATACAGGGGGCCGGACTGAAGCTTTCTTT. It specifies CASSQNTGGRTEAFF.

V and J are TRBV9 and TRBJ2-3, with D possibly called TRBD1 or TRBD2 (5 bases each). There are 16 residues in the CDR3. Germline V CDR1 and CDR2: SGDLS, YYNGEE. Between the trimmed V and J ends, which lost 4 bases and 3 bases, there was a span of 18 bases. Here the CDR3 DNA reads TGTGCCAGCAGCTCCCCTAGCACCGGGGCAACAGATACGCAGTATTTT. Amino acids: CASSSPSTGATDTQYF.

In its sample, this clonotype was seen a few times. The rearrangement links TRBV20-1 to TRBJ2-5; D is undetermined. The V end was cut by 5 bases, the J end by 6 bases, with 19 bases between. This CDR3 is built from 14 residues. Germline V lookup: CDR1 DFQATT, CDR2 SNEGSKA (reference sequence). This CDR3 is CSAPLTDHVQTQYF. CDR3 DNA: TGCAGTGCTCCCCTCACGGACCACGTACAGACCCAGTACTTC.

The CDR3 loop reads CASSWGPHNSPLHF. The CDR3 DNA reads as TGTGCCAGCAGCTGGGGGCCCCATAATTCACCCCTCCACTTT. The gene calls are TRBV11-2 and TRBJ1-6; TRBD1 is a possible D gene (6 bases). The germline CDR1 and CDR2 sequences are SGHAT and FQNNGV. The CDR3 totals 14 residues. The V end lost 4 bases, the J end lost 5 bases, and 9 bases lay between the germline ends.

This clonotype has just a few counts. The chain combines TRBV6-1 with TRBJ1-2; possible D gene TRBD1, 6 bases. V was clipped by 2 bases and J by 8 bases, with 15 bases between them. Germline CDR1 MNHNS, CDR2 SASEGT. There are 14 residues in the CDR3. The CDR3 loop reads CASSETGRVWGYTF. CDR3 bases: TGTGCCAGCAGTGAAACAGGGAGAGTTTGGGGCTACACCTTC.

The V and J genes are TRBV20-1 and TRBJ2-7, with unresolved D. The V gene's germline CDR1 is DFQATT and CDR2 SNEGSKA (reference sequence). The CDR3 spans 12 residues. Trimming took off 3 bases at V and 3 bases at J, with 9 bases between the two ends. The CDR3 sequence: CSASSGSYEQYV. The CDR3 nucleotides read TGCAGTGCTAGTAGTGGCAGCTACGAGCAGTACGTC.

The chain uses TRBV6-5 and TRBJ2-1; possible D gene TRBD2, 6 bases. The V and J ends lost 2 bases and 7 bases respectively, with 12 bases between them. CDR3 size: 14 residues. Germline V CDR1 and CDR2: MNHEY, SVGAGI. The CDR3 sequence is CASSYHPGGNEQFF. The CDR3 nucleotides are TGTGCCAGCAGTTACCACCCTGGGGGGAATGAGCAGTTCTTC.

This clonotype occurred many times. The chain carries TRBV12-3 or TRBV12-4 and TRBJ2-7; TRBD2 matches at 8 bases. The CDR3 is made up of 14 amino acids. V gave up 5 bases and J gave up 2 bases; unmatched junction bases: 5. This chain's CDR3 is CASSSGTSTYEQYF. The CDR3 DNA is TGTGCCAGCAGTAGCGGGACTAGTACCTACGAGCAGTACTTC.

This clonotype has just a few counts. The rearrangement links TRBV6-5 to TRBJ1-5, with D possibly being TRBD1 (6 bases). Germline assignment: CDR1 MNHEY and CDR2 SVGAGI. Trimming took 2 bases from V and 0 from J, leaving 20 bases between them. This CDR3 region has 19 residues. The CDR3 nucleotides read TGTGCCAGCAGTTACGGTACAGTGGGGGGCACTTATAGCAATCAGCCCCAGCATTTT. This encodes CASSYGTVGGTYSNQPQHF.